These 13 T cell receptor beta chains originate from one sample sequenced in a study of CD8+ T cells in alopecia areata. Treatment defined: oral pan-JAK inhibitor, 5-10 mg twice daily. RNA was extracted and reverse transcribed into cDNA as the sequencing template. Profiling relied on immunoSEQ multiplex PCR, and the TCRdb table lists in-frame clones only, not all of them. The top ten clones hold 16% of a sample with 180,000 or so clones, roughly 60% of them seen once. The starting material was CD4+ T cells sorted from blood, obtained at approximately week 56, from a patient treated with tofacitinib. The receptors originated from a human donor with alopecia areata.

This clone turned up a few times. The chain is built from TRBV4-2 and TRBJ1-2; 12 nucleotides agree with TRBD1. Germline values: CDR1 LGHNA, CDR2 YNFKEQ. V lost 4 bases, J lost 5 bases, and 8 bases stayed unmatched. The CDR3 runs 16 residues. In DNA, the CDR3 is TGTGCCAGCAGCCTTTCCCCGGGACAGGGGGCTTATGGCTACACCTTC. Its translation: CASSLSPGQGAYGYTF.

The rearrangement joins TRBV30 to TRBJ2-1; D could derive from TRBD1 or TRBD2 (6 bases each). Germline CDR1 GTSNPN, CDR2 SVGIG (reference sequence). V lost 4 bases, J lost 8 bases, and 18 bases lay in between. This CDR3 has 14 residues. The CDR3 loop is CAWMRSGALDEQFF. The CDR3 nucleotides are TGTGCCTGGATGAGATCGGGGGCCCTCGATGAGCAGTTCTTC.

This chain links TRBV6-5 with TRBJ1-2, with D possibly matching TRBD1 (5 bases). V lost 4 bases, J lost 2 bases, and 8 bases lay in between. The germline V gene has CDR1 MNHEY and CDR2 SVGAGI. The CDR3 contains 13 residues. Here the CDR3 reads CASSLDINYGYTF. DNA for the CDR3: TGTGCCAGCAGTTTGGACATAAACTATGGCTACACCTTC.

V is TRBV18 and J is TRBJ1-5; D is unclear. The CDR3 has 15 residues. Germline V CDR1 and CDR2: KGHSH, LQKENI. V lost 4 bases to trimming and J lost 2 bases, with 12 bases between them. The CDR3 bases are TGTGCCAGCTCACAAGGGTCCGGTGGCAATCAGCCCCAGCATTTT. It is translated as CASSQGSGGNQPQHF.

This clone was counted only a few times. The genes are TRBV5-8 and TRBJ2-1; TRBD2 is a possible D gene (6 bases). The V end lost 4 bases, the J end lost 0 bases, and 17 bases lay between the germline ends. Germline assignment: CDR1 SGHTS and CDR2 YDEGEE. The CDR3 extends over 17 amino acids. The CDR3 sequence is CASSQTTGSGSYNEQFF. The CDR3, as DNA: TGTGCCAGCAGCCAAACAACTGGTAGCGGCTCCTACAATGAGCAGTTCTTC. Together with reference TRBV5-8 and TRBJ2-1, the CDR3 gives the full variable domain: EAGVTQSPTHLIKTRGQQATLRCSPISGHTSVYWYQQALGLGLQFLLWYDEGEERNRGNFPPRFSGRQFPNYSSELNVNALELEDSALYLCASSQTTGSGSYNEQFFGPGTRLTVL.

The chain's CDR3 is CASSEDGEREAFF. Here the CDR3 DNA reads TGTGCCAGCAGTGAAGACGGAGAGAGGGAAGCTTTCTTT. The V gene is TRBV6-1, the J gene TRBJ1-1; no definite D call. This CDR3 is 13 amino acids long. Germline lookup yields CDR1 MNHNS and CDR2 SASEGT. V lost 1 base to trimming and J lost 8 bases, with 11 bases between them.

The V call is TRBV5-6, the J call TRBJ1-2; D gene uncertain. From germline, CDR1 is SGHDT and CDR2 YYEEEE. This CDR3 is built from 13 residues. The ends were cut back, 4 bases at V and 6 bases at J, with 13 bases in the middle. CDR3 in amino acids: CASSLFGVHGYTF. For the CDR3, the DNA is TGTGCCAGCAGCCTGTTCGGCGTCCATGGCTACACCTTC.

This clone was counted only a few times. This chain uses TRBV7-8 with TRBJ2-6; D is unresolved. The CDR3 length is 16 residues. The V and J ends lost 6 bases and 0 bases respectively, with 12 bases between them. The V gene's germline CDR1 is SGHVS and CDR2 FQNEAQ. This chain's CDR3 is CASSTTGGSGANVLTF. The DNA of the CDR3 is TGTGCCAGCAGTACGACGGGTGGCTCTGGGGCCAACGTCCTGACTTTC.

The chain combines TRBV29-1 with TRBJ2-5; 12 bases are a match to TRBD1. The CDR3 runs to 13 residues. With V trimmed by 5 bases and J by 11 bases, 9 bases remained unmatched. Per the germline V gene, CDR1 is SQVTM and CDR2 is ANQGSEA. CDR3 sequence (DNA): TGCAGCGTTTCGGGACAGGGGGCAAGGGAGCAGTACTTC. As protein: CSVSGQGAREQYF.

This clone was counted only a few times. V gene TRBV30 combines with J gene TRBJ2-6, with no clear D. Germline values: CDR1 GTSNPN, CDR2 SVGIG (reference sequence). V was shortened by 2 bases and J by 0 bases, with 8 bases between the two germline ends. The CDR3 spans 15 residues. The CDR3 nucleotides read TGTGCCTGGAGTCGGCGCTTCTCTGGGGCCAACGTCCTGACTTTC. It is translated as CAWSRRFSGANVLTF.

The chain recombines TRBV19 with TRBJ1-2; 8 bases agree with TRBD1. Trimming cost V 7 bases and J 3 bases; bases outside gene matches: 1. The CDR3 has 12 amino acids. Per germline, CDR1 LNHDA and CDR2 SQIVND (reference sequence). CDR3 DNA sequence: TGTGCCAGTACAGGGGGCTACTATGGCTACACCTTC. This sequence encodes CASTGGYYGYTF.

This chain connects TRBV18 to TRBJ2-7; D might be TRBD1 (6 bases). The germline V gene encodes CDR1 KGHSH and CDR2 LQKENI. This CDR3 region has 12 residues. V lost 5 bases and J lost 6, with 11 bases in between. DNA of the CDR3: TGTGCCAGCTCATCTCAACAGGGCGAGCAGTACTTC. Encoded protein: CASSSQQGEQYF.

The rearrangement links TRBV6-5 to TRBJ1-2; no clear D gene. The CDR3 runs to 13 residues. Per germline, CDR1 MNHEY and CDR2 SVGAGI. Trimming took 5 bases from V and 5 from J, leaving 12 bases between them. The DNA of the CDR3 is TGTGCCAGCAGTAAGGCAGGTGCTTATGGCTACACCTTC. Translated, it gives CASSKAGAYGYTF.